This T cell receptor beta chain was sequenced for a study of post-analysis software for immune sequencing data. Study overall: Relapsing-remitting, secondary progressive and progressive-relapsing forms made up the multiple sclerosis disease courses. Study-level findings and limits: A few TRBV segments (TRBV5-6, TRBV5-1 and TRBV20-1 among them) occurred more frequently in patients than in controls.

Unique-molecular-identifier-tagged TCR beta cDNA libraries were used. TCRdb reanalysed the PCR reads using MiXCR and keeps one entry per CDR3 protein. The sample includes about 540,000 distinct CDR3 sequences, roughly 34% of them seen just once. Germline-derived CDR1 and CDR2 are MGHRA and YSYEKL. CDR3 length: 19 residues. Trimming cost V 0 bases and J 3 bases; bases outside gene matches: 12. There are a few counts of this clonotype. Its antigen is as yet unknown. This clonotype originated in a girl under 18 with multiple sclerosis. Material for sequencing was blood. V is TRBV4-1 and J is TRBJ1-4; 8 bases line up with TRBD1. CDR3 nucleotides: TGCGCCAGCAGCCAAGATCTCGGGGCAGGGGGCATCGCTAATGAAAAACTGTTTTTT. It is translated as CASSQDLGAGGIANEKLFF.